The 32 T cell receptor beta chains presented below share a single source sample, sequenced in a study of cytomegalovirus exposure and HLA in healthy donors. The study ran its PCR with 60 Vbeta and 13 Jbeta primers. Some clones are missing from TCRdb's copy, which holds only in-frame ones; the method was immunoSEQ multiplex PCR. Of 90,000 to 120,000 clones listed, around 73% are singletons. Sequencing was carried out using PBMCs. These receptor sequences come from a man aged 25 to 40 in good health and CMV-seronegative.

The V call is TRBV2, the J call TRBJ1-1, with a weak D call TRBD1 (5 bases). With 10 bases removed from V and 8 bases from J, the gap between germline ends came to 26 bases. The length of the CDR3 is 15 residues. Germline V lookup: CDR1 SNHLY, CDR2 FYNNEI. In DNA form, the CDR3 reads TGTGCCACCTCCCCAGGAGAACAGGCCCCATCGGAAGCTTTCTTT. This encodes CATSPGEQAPSEAFF. Supplemented by reference TRBV2 and TRBJ1-1, the full variable domain reads EPEVTQTPSHQVTQMGQEVILRCVPISNHLYFYWYRQILGQKVEFLVSFYNNEISEKSEIFDDQFSVERPDGSNFTLKIRSTKLEDSAMYFCATSPGEQAPSEAFFGQGTRLTVV.

V and J are TRBV10-1 and TRBJ2-1, with D possibly TRBD1 on 6 matching bases. Per the germline V gene, CDR1 is WNHNN and CDR2 is SYGVQD (reference sequence). The ends were cut back, 4 bases at V and 9 bases at J, with 13 bases in the middle. CDR3 length equals 13 residues. CDR3 sequence: CASSGDRGGEQFF. The CDR3 nucleotides are TGCGCCAGCAGTGGAGACCGAGGGGGTGAGCAGTTCTTC.

This clone was seen once. V and J are TRBV6-1 and TRBJ2-1; 8 nucleotides line up with TRBD2. CDR3 size: 13 residues. The germline CDR1 and CDR2 sequences are MNHNS and SASEGT. CDR3 sequence (DNA): TGTGCTTTAGCGGGGTGGTTCTACAATGAGCAGTTCTTC. Translated, it gives CALAGWFYNEQFF.

The chain carries TRBV5-1 and TRBJ1-2, with a weak D call TRBD1 (6 bases). Germline values: CDR1 SGHRS, CDR2 YFSETQ. V dropped 5 bases and J dropped 7 bases, with 18 bases sitting between them. The CDR3 totals 14 residues. For the CDR3, the DNA is TGCGCCAGCAGTCTGACAGGCCCTAGCAGTGGCTACACCTTC. This sequence encodes CASSLTGPSSGYTF.

This clone was seen once. The chain couples TRBV28 to TRBJ2-7, with 11 bases aligning to TRBD1. CDR1 and CDR2 from the germline V gene are MDHEN and SYDVKM. V gave up 3 bases and J gave up 2 bases; unmatched junction bases: 3. This CDR3 is built from 15 residues. The CDR3 is CASSLPGQGAYEQYF. DNA for the CDR3: TGTGCCAGCAGTTTGCCGGGACAGGGGGCCTACGAGCAGTACTTC.

This chain joins TRBV2 and TRBJ2-3; D is undetermined. Germline loops: CDR1 SNHLY, CDR2 FYNNEI. Trimming stripped 4 bases from V and 2 bases from J, with 7 bases between. The length of the CDR3 is 13 residues. The CDR3 is CASSVSDTDTQYF. For the CDR3, the DNA is TGTGCCAGCAGTGTTTCAGACACAGATACGCAGTATTTT.

The chain joins TRBV18 to TRBJ1-1; 7 bases are shared with TRBD1. The CDR3 runs 14 residues. Losses at the gene ends were 3 bases for V and 1 base for J; bases not matched to a gene: 2. Germline V gene data show CDR1 as KGHSH and CDR2 as LQKENI. CDR3 loop: CASSPRQGNTEAFF. In nucleotides, the CDR3 is TGTGCCAGCTCACCCCGACAGGGGAACACTGAAGCTTTCTTT.

This chain joins TRBV11-3 and TRBJ2-7; TRBD2 is a possible D gene (6 bases). The CDR3 consists of 13 residues. Trimming shortened V by 3 bases and J by 6 bases, and 12 bases separated the two germline ends. The germline CDR1 and CDR2 sequences are SGHNT and YENEEA. This CDR3 reads CASSLSARGEQYF. CDR3 bases: TGTGCCAGCAGCTTGAGCGCGCGGGGCGAGCAGTACTTC.

The chain links TRBV23-1 to TRBJ1-4, with TRBD1 as a possible D gene (6 bases). TRBV23-1 falls under the ORF class, with uncertain function. This CDR3 region has 14 residues. The ends were cut back, 4 bases at V and 8 bases at J, with 14 bases in the middle. CDR3 DNA: TGCGCCAGCAGTCGAAGGACAGATTGGGAAAAACTGTTTTTT. Translating gives CASSRRTDWEKLFF.

A few counts support this clone. The chain is built from TRBV11-2 and TRBJ2-5; 7 nucleotides align to TRBD1. Germline trimming cut 1 base from V and 4 bases from J; bases unmatched to any gene: 6. The CDR3 contains 15 residues. Germline CDR1 and CDR2: SGHAT and FQNNGV. Here the CDR3 reads CASSLGQGGGETQYF. The CDR3 coding sequence is TGTGCCAGCAGCTTAGGACAGGGTGGGGGAGAGACCCAGTACTTC.

This clone has more than one count but fewer than ten. The chain couples TRBV6-6 to TRBJ2-7; tentatively, D is TRBD2 (6 bases). This CDR3 region has 16 residues. V lost 5 bases to trimming and J lost 0 bases, with 17 bases between them. Germline V CDR1 and CDR2: MNHNY, SVGAGI (reference sequence). As DNA, the CDR3 is TGTGCCAGCAGTCCCCTTTTGGGGGGAAGCTCCTACGAGCAGTACTTC. Protein product: CASSPLLGGSSYEQYF.

V gene TRBV19 combines with J gene TRBJ2-1, with 11 bases that match TRBD2. The CDR3 has 15 residues. The V gene's germline CDR1 is LNHDA and CDR2 SQIVND (reference sequence). V trimming: 7 bases; J trimming: 2 bases; junction bases outside the gene matches: 4. CDR3 bases: TGTGCCAGTACCCCGGGACTAGCGGCCTACAATGAGCAGTTCTTC. It is translated as CASTPGLAAYNEQFF.

V is TRBV13 and J is TRBJ2-3; possible D gene TRBD2, 6 bases. V was shortened by 5 bases and J by 0 bases, with 15 bases between the two germline ends. This CDR3 spans 16 amino acids. Germline CDR1 is PRHDT and CDR2 is FYEKMQ (reference sequence). CDR3: CASSLAGTRSTDTQYF. The DNA of the CDR3 is TGTGCCAGCAGCCTAGCCGGGACTCGCAGCACAGATACGCAGTATTTT. Using reference TRBV13 and TRBJ2-3 for the parts outside the CDR3, the full variable domain is AAGVIQSPRHLIKEKRETATLKCYPIPRHDTVYWYQQGPGQDPQFLISFYEKMQSDKGSIPDRFSAQQFSDYHSELNMSSLELGDSALYFCASSLAGTRSTDTQYFGPGTRLTVL.

The V and J genes are TRBV4-2 and TRBJ2-1; 12 bases map to TRBD2. Trimming at V came to 2 bases and at J to 14 bases, leaving 7 bases not matched to a gene. Germline V lookup: CDR1 LGHNA, CDR2 YNFKEQ. This CDR3 is 14 amino acids long. This chain's CDR3 is CASSQLAGGCGEFF. CDR3 DNA: TGTGCCAGCAGCCAACTAGCGGGGGGGTGCGGGGAGTTCTTC.

This chain joins TRBV5-1 and TRBJ2-7; D is unclear. Germline V gives CDR1 SGHRS, CDR2 YFSETQ. The CDR3 runs to 15 residues. V lost 4 bases to trimming and J lost 0 bases, with 14 bases between them. The CDR3 DNA is TGCGCCAGCAGCGGAGCCATTACGAGCTCCTACGAGCAGTACTTC. Protein: CASSGAITSSYEQYF.

This sequence joins TRBV7-9 and TRBJ2-7, with TRBD2 identical over 10 bases. The CDR3 totals 14 residues. Per the germline V gene, CDR1 is SEHNR and CDR2 is FQNEAQ (reference sequence). Germline trimming cut 9 bases from V and 3 bases from J; bases unmatched to any gene: 8. The CDR3 DNA reads as TGTGCCAGTAGCGCGACTAGCGGGCACTACGAGCAGTACTTC. It specifies CASSATSGHYEQYF.

This clone was counted once. The chain uses TRBV28 and TRBJ2-7; 11 bases fit TRBD2. CDR1 is MDHEN, CDR2 SYDVKM, per germline. The CDR3 is made up of 15 amino acids. The V segment lost 6 bases and the J segment 1 base; nucleotides outside the gene matches: 5. The CDR3 loop reads CASRATSGVSYEQYF. The DNA for the CDR3 is TGTGCCAGCAGGGCGACTAGCGGGGTATCCTACGAGCAGTACTTC. The full variable domain, in which reference TRBV28 and TRBJ2-7 provide the parts outside the CDR3, is DVKVTQSSRYLVKRTGEKVFLECVQDMDHENMFWYRQDPGLGLRLIYFSYDVKMKEKGDIPEGYSVSREKKERFSLILESASTNQTSMYLCASRATSGVSYEQYFGPGTRLTVT.

The gene calls are TRBV19 and TRBJ2-5; D ambiguous. The CDR3 has 13 amino acids. Trimming removed 4 bases from V and 1 base from J, with 7 bases in between. The germline V gene has CDR1 LNHDA and CDR2 SQIVND (reference sequence). This CDR3 reads CASSTTSQETQYF. Written as DNA, the CDR3 is TGTGCCAGTAGTACCACCAGCCAAGAGACCCAGTACTTC.

The chain uses TRBV28 and TRBJ2-7; 7 nucleotides line up with TRBD1. The CDR3 consists of 15 residues. The V gene end was trimmed by 3 bases and the J gene end by 0 bases; junction bases not matched to a gene: 5. CDR1 is MDHEN and CDR2 is SYDVKM in the germline V gene. CDR3 nucleotides: TGTGCCAGCAGTTTGGGAGCAGGGGGCTCCTACGAGCAGTACTTC. Protein sequence: CASSLGAGGSYEQYF.

The CDR3 is CASSVEGQSYEQYF. CDR3 sequence (DNA): TGTGCCAGCAGTGTTGAGGGACAGAGCTACGAGCAGTACTTC. The J gene is TRBJ2-7, the V gene TRBV6-1; 7 nucleotides agree with TRBD1. There are 14 residues in the CDR3. CDR1 is MNHNS and CDR2 is SASEGT in the germline V gene. The V gene end was trimmed by 4 bases and the J gene end by 3 bases; junction bases not matched to a gene: 6.

The V and J genes are TRBV10-3 and TRBJ1-2; tentative D call: TRBD1 (5 bases). Germline-derived CDR1 and CDR2 are ENHRY and SYGVKD. With 2 bases removed from V and 4 bases from J, the gap between germline ends came to 8 bases. CDR3 length equals 13 residues. The CDR3 here is CAISEPRVYGYTF. CDR3 nucleotide sequence: TGTGCCATCAGTGAGCCCAGGGTCTATGGCTACACCTTC.

V usage is TRBV11-2 and J usage is TRBJ2-7; no clear D. V dropped 3 bases and J dropped 0 bases, with 6 bases sitting between them. Germline lookup yields CDR1 SGHAT and CDR2 FQNNGV. The CDR3 runs to 13 residues. The CDR3 nucleotides are TGTGCCAGCAGCTTCCGCGACTCCTACGAGCAGTACTTC. As protein: CASSFRDSYEQYF.

The chain carries TRBV30 and TRBJ2-7; 9 bases agree with TRBD1. This CDR3 has 15 residues. Germline CDR1 is GTSNPN and CDR2 is SVGIG (reference sequence). V was pared by 4 bases and J by 6 bases, with 13 bases of the junction left unmatched. This chain's CDR3 is CAWNPHGTGMGEQYF. The CDR3 nucleotides are TGTGCCTGGAATCCCCACGGGACAGGGATGGGCGAGCAGTACTTC.

The V call is TRBV19, the J call TRBJ2-6; 7 nucleotides align to TRBD1. The V segment lost 9 bases and the J segment 2 bases; nucleotides outside the gene matches: 4. CDR1 is LNHDA, CDR2 SQIVND, per germline (reference sequence). There are 14 residues in the CDR3. The CDR3 DNA is TGTGCCAGCCGTACAGGGGCTGGGGCCAACGTCCTGACTTTC. Translated: CASRTGAGANVLTF.

The chain has TRBV7-2 and TRBJ2-1, with 9 bases identical to TRBD2. Trimming removed 5 bases from V and 9 bases from J; junction bases left unmatched: 11. The CDR3 runs 15 residues. CDR1 SGHTA and CDR2 FQGNSA come from the germline V gene. The CDR3 DNA reads TGTGCCAGCAGCCCAGCTAGCGGGGCCAACCTTGAGCAGTTCTTC. Translating gives CASSPASGANLEQFF.

V is TRBV9 and J is TRBJ1-1, with a possible D match to TRBD1 (5 bases). The CDR3 contains 14 residues. The germline V gene encodes CDR1 SGDLS and CDR2 YYNGEE. V was cut by 3 bases and J by 4 bases, with 13 bases left in between. The CDR3: CASSAQGVATEAFF. CDR3 bases: TGTGCCAGCAGCGCTCAGGGCGTCGCCACTGAAGCTTTCTTT.

The V call is TRBV6-1, the J call TRBJ2-7; 11 bases fit TRBD2. Germline assignment: CDR1 MNHNS and CDR2 SASEGT. With 6 bases clipped from V and 2 bases from J, the junction kept 6 bases outside the gene matches. The CDR3 contains 15 residues. The DNA for the CDR3 is TGTGCCAGCAGCTATAGCGGGAGGGGAACCTACGAGCAGTACTTC. It specifies CASSYSGRGTYEQYF.

J is TRBJ2-3 and V is TRBV7-9, with 12 bases matching TRBD2. The junction had 4 bases not matched to a gene; V was cut back by 2 bases and J by 1 base. Germline assignment: CDR1 SEHNR and CDR2 FQNEAQ (reference sequence). This CDR3 contains 17 residues. The CDR3, as DNA: TGTGCCAGCAGCTTACTAGCGGGGGGGCCTGGCACAGATACGCAGTATTTT. This sequence encodes CASSLLAGGPGTDTQYF.

The chain uses TRBV7-2 and TRBJ1-2; 9 nucleotides line up with TRBD1. The germline V gene encodes CDR1 SGHTA and CDR2 FQGNSA. With V trimmed by 5 bases and J by 8 bases, 9 bases remained unmatched. CDR3 length: 14 residues. The CDR3 reads CASSGQGPMIGYTF. DNA of the CDR3: TGTGCCAGCAGCGGACAGGGGCCCATGATCGGCTACACCTTC.

This chain links TRBV7-9 with TRBJ1-1; the D gene is possibly TRBD1 (6 bases). The CDR3 is 15 residues long. Germline V lookup: CDR1 SEHNR, CDR2 FQNEAQ (reference sequence). The germline V and J ends were trimmed by 1 base and 4 bases, with 13 bases remaining between them. Here the CDR3 reads CASSLVDLGGTEAFF. CDR3 nucleotide sequence: TGTGCCAGCAGCTTAGTCGACTTAGGGGGCACTGAAGCTTTCTTT.

The rearrangement joins TRBV9 to TRBJ2-7; D gene uncertain. There are 15 residues in the CDR3. The V and J ends lost 0 bases and 2 bases respectively, with 12 bases between them. Germline CDR1 SGDLS, CDR2 YYNGEE. The CDR3 DNA sequence: TGTGCCAGCAGCGTAGATCTAGGCCCTGCCTACGAGCAGTACTTC. This codes for CASSVDLGPAYEQYF.

The V call is TRBV5-1, the J call TRBJ2-3; possible D gene TRBD2, 6 bases. V shed 0 bases and J shed 2 bases, with 10 bases lying between them. The CDR3 consists of 15 residues. Germline CDR1 is SGHRS and CDR2 is YFSETQ. This CDR3 reads CASSLDPGDTDTQYF. CDR3 nucleotides: TGCGCCAGCAGCTTGGATCCGGGGGACACAGATACGCAGTATTTT.